A single sample gave rise to the 6 T cell receptor beta chains below, sequenced in a study of blood T cells in healthy people across ages. Through a sample-barcoded 5' primer and a J-beta primer mix, a second PCR was run for roughly 6 to 11 cycles. TCRdb re-called the 5' RACE reads through MiXCR, storing one row per CDR3 protein. This table has about 1,500,000 distinct CDR3 sequences, approximately 28% appearing once. Sequenced: blood. These receptors originate from a woman under 40 in good health.

The chain is built from TRBV7-9 and TRBJ2-1, with no clear D. Germline V gene lookup returns CDR1 SEHNR and CDR2 FQNEAQ (reference sequence). Trimming removed 5 bases from V and 4 bases from J, with 18 bases in between. This CDR3 contains 16 residues. CDR3 loop: CASSPPLVREYNEQFF. CDR3 in DNA: TGTGCCAGCAGCCCTCCTCTAGTTCGAGAGTACAATGAGCAGTTCTTC. Together with reference TRBV7-9 and TRBJ2-1, the CDR3 gives the full variable domain: DTGVSQNPRHKITKRGQNVTFRCDPISEHNRLYWYRQTLGQGPEFLTYFQNEAQLEKSRLLSDRFSAERPKGSFSTLEIQRTEQGDSAMYLCASSPPLVREYNEQFFGPGTRLTVL.

This clonotype was found a few times. This chain links TRBV5-1 with TRBJ1-1; D is ambiguous. With 0 bases removed from V and 7 bases from J, the gap between germline ends came to 13 bases. The CDR3 extends over 14 amino acids. CDR1 and CDR2 (germline): SGHRS, YFSETQ. The CDR3 DNA is TGCGCCAGCAGCTTGGTCGGGGTGGAAGTTGAAGCTTTCTTT. Protein: CASSLVGVEVEAFF.

Ten or more counts support this clonotype. V is TRBV7-2 and J is TRBJ2-7; D gene unclear. The germline V gene encodes CDR1 SGHTA and CDR2 FQGNSA. There are 14 residues in the CDR3. Deletions cut 1 base from V and 7 bases from J, with 14 bases between. The CDR3 DNA is TGTGCCAGCAGCTTAGTTGGACCCCTTGCGGAGCAGTACTTC. Encoded protein: CASSLVGPLAEQYF.

The rearrangement uses TRBV5-5 and TRBJ1-1; D is unresolved. The CDR3 contains 15 residues. Germline V lookup: CDR1 SGHKS, CDR2 YYEKEE (reference sequence). The V end was cut by 2 bases, the J end by 1 base, with 12 bases between. The CDR3 coding sequence is TGTGCCAGCAGCTTCTTTGGCTCTGAGAACACTGAAGCTTTCTTT. This gives the protein CASSFFGSENTEAFF.

This clonotype was seen more than once but under ten times. With a much larger clone just one base away, this may be a read error. In this CDR3 the conserved last residue, phenylalanine or tryptophan, is missing, so a read error is likely. This sequence joins TRBV15 and TRBJ1-2; possible D gene TRBD1, 5 bases. Trimming removed 4 bases from V and 0 bases from J, with 15 bases in between. Germline V gene lookup returns CDR1 LNHNV and CDR2 YYDKDF (reference sequence). This CDR3 comprises 16 residues. The CDR3, as DNA: TGTGCCACCAGCACAACTTGGCTGGGACCTAACTATGGCTACACCATC. Residues: CATSTTWLGPNYGYTI.

This chain joins TRBV7-2 and TRBJ1-4, with D maybe TRBD1 (5 bases). Germline V gene data show CDR1 as SGHTA and CDR2 as FQGNSA. The CDR3 covers 16 residues. V lost 2 bases and J lost 1, with 11 bases in between. CDR3 in DNA: TGTGCCAGCAGCTTAAGCCTTGACAGAACTAATGAAAAACTGTTTTTT. It is translated as CASSLSLDRTNEKLFF.